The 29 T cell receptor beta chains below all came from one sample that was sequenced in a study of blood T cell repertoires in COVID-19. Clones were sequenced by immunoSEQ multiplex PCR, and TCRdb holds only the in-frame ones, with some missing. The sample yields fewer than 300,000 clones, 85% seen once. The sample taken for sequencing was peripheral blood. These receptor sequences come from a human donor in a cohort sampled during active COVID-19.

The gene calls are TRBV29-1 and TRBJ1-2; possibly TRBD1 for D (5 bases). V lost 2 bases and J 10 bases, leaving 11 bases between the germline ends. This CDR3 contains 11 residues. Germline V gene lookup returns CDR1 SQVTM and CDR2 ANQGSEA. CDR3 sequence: CSVENGGDYTF. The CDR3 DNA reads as TGCAGCGTTGAAAATGGGGGGGACTACACCTTC.

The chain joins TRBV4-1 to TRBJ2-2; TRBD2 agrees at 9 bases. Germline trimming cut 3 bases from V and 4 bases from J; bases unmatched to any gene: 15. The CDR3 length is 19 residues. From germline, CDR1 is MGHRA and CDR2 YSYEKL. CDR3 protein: CASSQSILAGFRGTGELFF. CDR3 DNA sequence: TGCGCCAGCAGCCAGAGCATTCTAGCGGGGTTCCGGGGCACCGGGGAGCTGTTTTTT.

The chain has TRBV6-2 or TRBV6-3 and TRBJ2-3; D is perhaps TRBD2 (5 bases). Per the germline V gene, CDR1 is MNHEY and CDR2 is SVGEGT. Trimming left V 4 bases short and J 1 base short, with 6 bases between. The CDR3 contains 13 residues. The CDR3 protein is CASSSRGTDTQYF. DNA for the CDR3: TGTGCCAGCAGTTCGCGGGGCACAGATACGCAGTATTTT.

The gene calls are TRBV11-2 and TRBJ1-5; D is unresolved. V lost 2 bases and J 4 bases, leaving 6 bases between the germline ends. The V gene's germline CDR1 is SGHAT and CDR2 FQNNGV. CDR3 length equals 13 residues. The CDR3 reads CASSLSVNQPQHF. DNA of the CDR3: TGTGCCAGCAGCTTATCGGTTAATCAGCCCCAGCATTTT.

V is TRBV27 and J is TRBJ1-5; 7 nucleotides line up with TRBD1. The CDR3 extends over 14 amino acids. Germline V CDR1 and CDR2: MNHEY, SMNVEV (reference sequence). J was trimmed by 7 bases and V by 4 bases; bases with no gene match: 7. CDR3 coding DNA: TGTGCCAGCAGTTCTCGACAGGGATGGCAGCCCCAGCATTTT. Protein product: CASSSRQGWQPQHF.

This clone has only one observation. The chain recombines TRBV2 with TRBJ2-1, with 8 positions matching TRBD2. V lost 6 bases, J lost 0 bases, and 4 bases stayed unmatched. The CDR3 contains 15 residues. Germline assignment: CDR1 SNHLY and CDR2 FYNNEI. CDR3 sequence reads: CASRSGTSSYNEQFF. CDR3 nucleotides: TGTGCCAGCAGATCCGGGACTAGCTCCTACAATGAGCAGTTCTTC.

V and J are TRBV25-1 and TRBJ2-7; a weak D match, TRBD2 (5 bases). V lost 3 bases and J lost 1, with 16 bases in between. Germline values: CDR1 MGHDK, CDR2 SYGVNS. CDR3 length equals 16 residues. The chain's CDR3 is CASSDEGRSFSYEQYF. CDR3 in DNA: TGTGCCAGCAGTGACGAGGGCAGATCCTTTTCCTACGAGCAGTACTTC.

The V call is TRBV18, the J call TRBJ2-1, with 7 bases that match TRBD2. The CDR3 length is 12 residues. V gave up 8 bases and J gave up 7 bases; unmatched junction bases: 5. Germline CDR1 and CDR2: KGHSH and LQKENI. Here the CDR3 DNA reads TGTGCCAGCACATTTAGCGGGAATGAGCAGTTCTTC. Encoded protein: CASTFSGNEQFF.

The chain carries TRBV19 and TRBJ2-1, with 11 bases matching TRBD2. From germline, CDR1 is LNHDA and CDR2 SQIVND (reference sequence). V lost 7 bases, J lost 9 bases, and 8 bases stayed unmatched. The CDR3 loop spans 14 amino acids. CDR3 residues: CASNLGTSGSEQFF. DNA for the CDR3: TGTGCCAGTAATCTTGGGACTAGCGGTAGTGAGCAGTTCTTC.

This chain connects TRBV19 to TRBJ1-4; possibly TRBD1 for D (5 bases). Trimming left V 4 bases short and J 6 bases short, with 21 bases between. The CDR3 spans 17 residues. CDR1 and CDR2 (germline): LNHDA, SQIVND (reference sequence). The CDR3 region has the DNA TGTGCCAGTAGTAGCCCAGGCGCAGCCCTGGGGCATGAAAAACTGTTTTTT. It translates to CASSSPGAALGHEKLFF.

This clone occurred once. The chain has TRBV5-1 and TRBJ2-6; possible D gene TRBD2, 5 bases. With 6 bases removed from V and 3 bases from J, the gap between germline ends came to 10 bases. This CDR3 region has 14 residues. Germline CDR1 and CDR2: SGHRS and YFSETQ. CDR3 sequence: CASTGGVGANVLTF. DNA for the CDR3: TGCGCCAGCACCGGAGGTGTTGGGGCCAACGTCCTGACTTTC. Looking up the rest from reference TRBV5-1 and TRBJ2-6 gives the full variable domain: KAGVTQTPRYLIKTRGQQVTLSCSPISGHRSVSWYQQTPGQGLQFLFEYFSETQRNKGNFPGRFSGRQFSNSRSEMNVSTLELGDSALYLCASTGGVGANVLTFGAGSRLTVL.

CDR3 residues: CASKFGTTGGEKLFF. Written as DNA, the CDR3 is TGTGCCAGCAAATTCGGTACGACAGGGGGTGAAAAACTGTTTTTT. This chain joins TRBV6-5 and TRBJ1-4; 9 nucleotides line up with TRBD1. CDR1 and CDR2 (germline): MNHEY, SVGAGI. The CDR3 extends over 15 amino acids. V lost 7 bases and J lost 7; bases outside the gene matches: 10.

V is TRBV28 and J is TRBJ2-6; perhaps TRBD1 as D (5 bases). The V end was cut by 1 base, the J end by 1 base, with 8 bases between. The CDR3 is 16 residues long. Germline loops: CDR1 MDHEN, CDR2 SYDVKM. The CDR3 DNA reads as TGTGCCAGCAGTTTATTCGACAGTTCTGGGGCCAACGTCCTGACTTTC. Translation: CASSLFDSSGANVLTF.

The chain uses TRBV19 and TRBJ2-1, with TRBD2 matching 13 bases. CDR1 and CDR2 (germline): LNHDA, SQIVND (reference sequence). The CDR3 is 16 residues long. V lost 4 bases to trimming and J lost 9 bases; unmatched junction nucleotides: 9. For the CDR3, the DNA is TGTGCCAGTAGTAGCCGAGGACTAGCGGGAGATGGTGAGCAGTTCTTC. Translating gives CASSSRGLAGDGEQFF.

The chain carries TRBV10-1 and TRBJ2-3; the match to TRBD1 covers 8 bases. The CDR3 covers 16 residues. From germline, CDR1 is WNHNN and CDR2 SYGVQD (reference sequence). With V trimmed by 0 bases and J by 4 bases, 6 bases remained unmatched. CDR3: CASSESSGGNADTQYF. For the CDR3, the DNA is TGCGCCAGCAGTGAGTCATCAGGGGGCAACGCAGATACGCAGTATTTT.

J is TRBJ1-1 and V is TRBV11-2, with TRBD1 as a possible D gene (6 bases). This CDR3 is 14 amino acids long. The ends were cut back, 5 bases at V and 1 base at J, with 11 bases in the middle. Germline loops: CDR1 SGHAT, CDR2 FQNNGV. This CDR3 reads CASSNIRGNTEAFF. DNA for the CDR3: TGTGCCAGCAGCAACATCAGGGGGAACACTGAAGCTTTCTTT.

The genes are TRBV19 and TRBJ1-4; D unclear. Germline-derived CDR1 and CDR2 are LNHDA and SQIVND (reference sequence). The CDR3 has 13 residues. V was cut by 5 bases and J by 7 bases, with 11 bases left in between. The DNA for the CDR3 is TGTGCCAGTAGTTACCTCTCTAGTGAAAAACTGTTTTTT. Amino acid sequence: CASSYLSSEKLFF.

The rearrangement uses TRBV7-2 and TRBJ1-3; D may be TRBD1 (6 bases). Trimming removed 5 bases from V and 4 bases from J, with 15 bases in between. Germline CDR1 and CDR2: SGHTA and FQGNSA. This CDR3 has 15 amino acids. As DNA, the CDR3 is TGTGCCAGCAGCGTCAGGGGTCTTGGAGGAAACACCATATATTTT. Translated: CASSVRGLGGNTIYF. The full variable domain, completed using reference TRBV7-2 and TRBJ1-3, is GAGVSQSPSNKVTEKGKDVELRCDPISGHTALYWYRQSLGQGLEFLIYFQGNSAPDKSGLPSDRFSAERTGGSVSTLTIQRTQQEDSAVYLCASSVRGLGGNTIYFGEGSWLTVV.

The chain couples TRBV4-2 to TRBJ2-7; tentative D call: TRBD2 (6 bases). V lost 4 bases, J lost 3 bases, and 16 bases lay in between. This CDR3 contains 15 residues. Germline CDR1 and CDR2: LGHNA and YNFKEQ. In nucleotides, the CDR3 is TGTGCCAGCAGCCTGCGTAGCGGAGAAGACTACGAGCAGTACTTC. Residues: CASSLRSGEDYEQYF.

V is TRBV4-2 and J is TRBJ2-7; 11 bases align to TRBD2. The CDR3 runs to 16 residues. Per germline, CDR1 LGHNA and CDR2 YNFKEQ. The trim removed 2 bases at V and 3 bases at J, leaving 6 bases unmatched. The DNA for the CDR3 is TGTGCCAGCAGCCAACTAGCGGGAGGAAATTACTACGAGCAGTACTTC. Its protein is CASSQLAGGNYYEQYF.

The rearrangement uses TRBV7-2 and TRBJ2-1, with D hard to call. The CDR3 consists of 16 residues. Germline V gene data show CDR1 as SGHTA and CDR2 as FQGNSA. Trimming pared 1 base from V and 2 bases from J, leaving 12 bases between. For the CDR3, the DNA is TGTGCCAGCAGCTTAGGTCTGAGGAGCACCTACAATGAGCAGTTCTTC. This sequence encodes CASSLGLRSTYNEQFF. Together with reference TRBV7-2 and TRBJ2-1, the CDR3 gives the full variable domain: GAGVSQSPSNKVTEKGKDVELRCDPISGHTALYWYRQSLGQGLEFLIYFQGNSAPDKSGLPSDRFSAERTGGSVSTLTIQRTQQEDSAVYLCASSLGLRSTYNEQFFGPGTRLTVL.

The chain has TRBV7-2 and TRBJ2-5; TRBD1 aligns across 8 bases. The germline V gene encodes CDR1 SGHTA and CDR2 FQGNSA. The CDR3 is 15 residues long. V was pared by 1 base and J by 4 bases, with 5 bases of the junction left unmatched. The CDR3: CASSLGTGRRETQYF. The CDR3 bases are TGTGCCAGCAGCTTAGGGACAGGGAGACGAGAGACCCAGTACTTC.

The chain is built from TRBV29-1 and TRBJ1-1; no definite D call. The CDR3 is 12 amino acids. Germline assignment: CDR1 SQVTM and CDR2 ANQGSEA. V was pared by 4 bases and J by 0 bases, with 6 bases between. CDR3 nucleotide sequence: TGCAGCGTTGTGTCTGTGAACACTGAAGCTTTCTTT. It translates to CSVVSVNTEAFF.

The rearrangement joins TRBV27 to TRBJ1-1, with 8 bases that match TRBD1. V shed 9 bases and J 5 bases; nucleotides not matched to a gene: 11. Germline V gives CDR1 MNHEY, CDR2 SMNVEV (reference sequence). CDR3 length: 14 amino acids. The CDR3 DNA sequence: TGTGCCAGTTACTTCCAGGGGGCTGGTACTGAAGCTTTCTTT. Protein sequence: CASYFQGAGTEAFF.

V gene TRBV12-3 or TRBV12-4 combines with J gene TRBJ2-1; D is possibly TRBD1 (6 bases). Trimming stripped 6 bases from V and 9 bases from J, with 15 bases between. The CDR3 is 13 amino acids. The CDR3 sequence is CASSHLDSPEQFF. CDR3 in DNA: TGTGCCAGCAGCCACTTGGACAGCCCTGAGCAGTTCTTC.

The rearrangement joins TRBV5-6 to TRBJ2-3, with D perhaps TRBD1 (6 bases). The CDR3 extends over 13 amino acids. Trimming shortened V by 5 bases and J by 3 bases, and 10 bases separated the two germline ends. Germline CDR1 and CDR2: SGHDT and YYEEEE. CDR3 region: CASRGQRTDTQYF. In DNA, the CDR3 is TGTGCCAGCAGAGGACAGCGTACAGATACGCAGTATTTT.

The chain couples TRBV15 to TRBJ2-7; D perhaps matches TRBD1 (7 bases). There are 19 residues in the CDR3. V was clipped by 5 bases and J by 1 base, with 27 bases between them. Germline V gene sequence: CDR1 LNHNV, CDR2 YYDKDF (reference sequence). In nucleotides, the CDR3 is TGTGCCACCAGCGCCCAAACAGGGGATTCTGGGAGGTGGTCCTACGAGCAGTACTTC. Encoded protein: CATSAQTGDSGRWSYEQYF.

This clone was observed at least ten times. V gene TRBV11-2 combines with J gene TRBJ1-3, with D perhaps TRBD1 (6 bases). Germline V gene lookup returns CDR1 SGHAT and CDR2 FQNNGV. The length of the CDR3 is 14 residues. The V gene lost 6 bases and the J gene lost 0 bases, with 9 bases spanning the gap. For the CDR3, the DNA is TGTGCCAGCAGGGACAGACGCTCTGGAAACACCATATATTTT. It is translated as CASRDRRSGNTIYF.

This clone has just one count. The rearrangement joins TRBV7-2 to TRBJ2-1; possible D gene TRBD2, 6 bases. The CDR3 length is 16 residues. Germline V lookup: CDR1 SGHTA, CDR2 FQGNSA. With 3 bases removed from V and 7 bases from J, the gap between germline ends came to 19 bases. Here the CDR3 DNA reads TGTGCCAGCAGCTTTGGATTAGCGGTCCCTCGGAATGAGCAGTTCTTC. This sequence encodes CASSFGLAVPRNEQFF.